This is a list of T cell receptor beta chains from one sample in a study of identical twins. TCRdb redid the calling of the 5' RACE reads with MiXCR, one entry per CDR3 protein. The top ten hold approximately 0.52% of the sample, which has approximately 470,000 distinct CDR3 sequences, around 14% seen once. Separately, the same data were catalogued under a study of yellow fever vaccine responses in identical twins.

The source material was CD4+ T cells sorted from blood. The receptors shown here come from a woman younger than 35 in good health. The CDR3 runs from the conserved cysteine through the conserved F or W. The D gene is left open where the match is weak. Clone size is not always given. Where it is, it says once, few, many or a class for expanded clones.

len	d_gene	abundance	j_gene	v_gene	CDR3aa	CDR3nt
12	-	-	TRBJ2-7	TRBV24-1	CATSDDSYEQYF	TGTGCCACCAGTGATGACAGCTACGAGCAGTACTTC
14	-	many	TRBJ2-7	TRBV5-6	CASRISGNSYEQYF	TGTGCCAGCAGGATTAGCGGAAACTCCTACGAGCAGTACTTC
19	TRBD2	few	TRBJ2-2	TRBV5-6	CASSSPLAGGPGGTGELFF	TGTGCCAGCAGCTCCCCACTAGCGGGAGGGCCTGGGGGCACCGGGGAGCTGTTTTTT
14	TRBD2	few	TRBJ2-1	TRBV7-2	CASSLGSGGEAQFF	TGTGCCAGCAGCTTAGGAAGTGGGGGGGAGGCCCAGTTCTTC
15	TRBD1	-	TRBJ2-2	TRBV7-8	CASSSQGVNTGELFF	TGTGCCAGCAGCTCCCAGGGGGTGAACACCGGGGAGCTGTTTTTT
12	-	-	TRBJ2-7	TRBV28	CASSSPVREQYF	TGTGCCAGCAGTTCTCCCGTTCGGGAGCAGTACTTC
16	-	-	TRBJ2-3	TRBV20-1	CSARDPNRVNTDTQYF	TGCAGTGCTAGGGACCCTAACAGGGTGAACACAGATACGCAGTATTTT
19	TRBD2	few	TRBJ2-1	TRBV5-1	CASSLGLAGGDSTYNEQFF	TGCGCCAGCAGCTTGGGACTAGCGGGGGGGGATAGTACCTACAATGAGCAGTTCTTC
13	TRBD2	many	TRBJ2-1	TRBV5-1	CASSLAGFNEQFF	TGTGCCAGCAGTTTAGCGGGATTTAATGAGCAGTTCTTC
15	TRBD2	-	TRBJ2-1	TRBV20-1	CSARSPSGRADEQFF	TGCAGTGCTAGATCACCTAGCGGGAGGGCTGATGAGCAGTTCTTC
14	-	few	TRBJ1-5	TRBV19	CASRSWSGDQPQHF	TGTGCCAGTAGGAGTTGGTCAGGGGATCAGCCCCAGCATTTT
15	TRBD2	few	TRBJ2-1	TRBV12-3/TRBV12-4	CASSPNAGVGNEQFF	TGTGCCAGCAGTCCGAATGCGGGAGTAGGCAATGAGCAGTTCTTC
13	-	few	TRBJ2-7	TRBV20-1	CSAGKTATYEQYF	TGCAGTGCCGGAAAGACCGCAACCTACGAGCAGTACTTC
15	TRBD2	-	TRBJ2-2	TRBV6-5	CASSSIGLASGELFF	TGTGCCAGCAGTTCCATAGGACTAGCGTCCGGGGAGCTGTTTTTT
15	-	-	TRBJ2-1	TRBV28	CASTLEGRSSNEQFF	TGTGCCAGCACCCTCGAAGGGAGATCGAGCAATGAGCAGTTCTTC
14	TRBD2	-	TRBJ2-7	TRBV11-2	CASSSGLARDEQYF	TGTGCCAGCAGCTCCGGACTAGCGCGAGACGAGCAGTACTTC
14	TRBD1	-	TRBJ2-7	TRBV20-1	CSATPPDRAWEQYF	TGCAGTGCTACACCACCGGACAGGGCTTGGGAGCAGTACTTC
14	-	-	TRBJ2-1	TRBV3-1	CASSQGTVRGEQFF	TGTGCCAGCAGCCAAGGGACAGTCCGGGGTGAGCAGTTCTTC
15	-	many	TRBJ2-7	TRBV12-3/TRBV12-4	CASSPRGGFGYEQYF	TGTGCCAGCAGTCCTAGGGGTGGTTTTGGCTACGAGCAGTACTTC
13	-	-	TRBJ2-7	TRBV9	CASSDGASYEQYF	TGTGCCAGCAGCGACGGGGCCTCCTACGAGCAGTACTTC
16	TRBD1	few	TRBJ1-4	TRBV2	CASRTGWRTGNEKLFF	TGTGCCAGCAGGACGGGTTGGAGGACAGGGAATGAAAAACTGTTTTTT